The 10 T cell receptor beta chains below all came from one sample that was sequenced in a study of blood T cell repertoires in COVID-19. Method: immunoSEQ multiplex PCR; TCRdb's copy keeps in-frame clones and lacks some. This table holds approximately 85,000 clones, about 92% found once. Material for sequencing was peripheral blood. These receptor sequences come from a woman between 50 and 59 years old in a cohort sampled during active COVID-19.

V usage is TRBV10-3 and J usage is TRBJ1-6; D possibly corresponds to TRBD1 (6 bases). V lost 5 bases to trimming and J lost 7 bases, with 12 bases between them. This CDR3 is 14 amino acids long. Germline assignment: CDR1 ENHRY and CDR2 SYGVKD. This CDR3 is CAISTGSRNSPLHF. The CDR3 bases are TGTGCCATCAGTACAGGGTCGCGAAATTCACCCCTCCACTTT.

V gene TRBV12-3 or TRBV12-4 combines with J gene TRBJ2-3, with D tentatively TRBD1 (6 bases). The CDR3 extends over 13 amino acids. V was shortened by 6 bases and J by 3 bases, with 10 bases between the two germline ends. The CDR3 region has the DNA TGTGCCAGCAGCCACCAGGGGACAGATACGCAGTATTTT. Translated: CASSHQGTDTQYF.

The chain joins TRBV28 to TRBJ1-2; D might be TRBD1 (6 bases). The CDR3 is made up of 13 amino acids. Trimming removed 6 bases from V and 4 bases from J, with 12 bases in between. Germline loops: CDR1 MDHEN, CDR2 SYDVKM. For the CDR3, the DNA is TGTGCCAGCAGCCCAGGACAGATCTATGGCTACACCTTC. Its protein is CASSPGQIYGYTF.

The chain joins TRBV28 to TRBJ1-2; TRBD1 agrees at 10 bases. The CDR3 is 15 residues long. Germline V gives CDR1 MDHEN, CDR2 SYDVKM. V was clipped by 4 bases and J by 3 bases; unmatched bases: 5. The CDR3 DNA reads TGTGCCAGCAGTTCCCCGACAGGGGGCGACTATGGCTACACCTTC. Its translation is CASSSPTGGDYGYTF.

This chain uses TRBV7-9 with TRBJ2-3; 8 nucleotides align to TRBD2. Germline loops: CDR1 SEHNR, CDR2 FQNEAQ (reference sequence). J lost 13 bases, V lost 1 base, and 4 bases had no gene match. The CDR3 spans 12 residues. The CDR3 nucleotides read TGTGCCAGCAGCTTAGGGCGGGAGGTCGAGTATTTT. Translated: CASSLGREVEYF.

The J gene is TRBJ2-2, the V gene TRBV6-9; 9 nucleotides align to TRBD1. This CDR3 is built from 19 residues. Germline lookup yields CDR1 MNHGY and CDR2 SVAAGI. The J segment lost 1 base and the V segment lost 6 bases, leaving 15 bases of the junction unmatched. For the CDR3, the DNA is TGTGCCAGCAGCCATACCTGGGACAGGGAAATCCGGAACACCGGGGAGCTGTTTTTT. As protein: CASSHTWDREIRNTGELFF.

The chain links TRBV27 to TRBJ2-7; 10 positions match TRBD2. V trimming: 6 bases; J trimming: 7 bases; junction bases outside the gene matches: 6. Germline V gives CDR1 MNHEY, CDR2 SMNVEV (reference sequence). The CDR3 loop spans 13 amino acids. This CDR3 reads CASRSGTSEEQYF. In nucleotides, the CDR3 is TGTGCCAGCAGGTCCGGGACTAGCGAAGAGCAGTACTTC.

This sequence joins TRBV7-9 and TRBJ1-1, with D perhaps TRBD1 (6 bases). The V end lost 4 bases, the J end lost 0 bases, and 12 bases lay between the germline ends. The CDR3 length is 15 residues. Germline CDR1 SEHNR, CDR2 FQNEAQ (reference sequence). CDR3 residues: CASSYRGALNTEAFF. As DNA, the CDR3 is TGTGCCAGCAGCTACCGGGGGGCCTTGAACACTGAAGCTTTCTTT. Complete variable domain (other parts from reference TRBV7-9 and TRBJ1-1): DTGVSQNPRHKITKRGQNVTFRCDPISEHNRLYWYRQTLGQGPEFLTYFQNEAQLEKSRLLSDRFSAERPKGSFSTLEIQRTEQGDSAMYLCASSYRGALNTEAFFGQGTRLTVV.

The rearrangement uses TRBV15 and TRBJ2-7; D gene ambiguous. This CDR3 contains 15 residues. The germline CDR1 and CDR2 sequences are LNHNV and YYDKDF (reference sequence). V lost 0 bases and J lost 3, with 12 bases in between. The CDR3 loop is CATSRDKAQNYEQYF. CDR3 DNA: TGTGCCACCAGCAGAGATAAGGCACAGAACTACGAGCAGTACTTC.

The V and J genes are TRBV28 and TRBJ1-2, with 7 bases identical to TRBD1. The CDR3 loop spans 13 amino acids. J was trimmed by 8 bases and V by 5 bases; bases with no gene match: 8. The V gene's germline CDR1 is MDHEN and CDR2 SYDVKM. The CDR3 DNA reads TGTGCCAGCAGTCCTCAGGGGGTTGGAGGCTACACCTTC. This codes for CASSPQGVGGYTF.